The 20 T cell receptor beta chains presented below share a single source sample, sequenced in a study of shared clonotypes between healthy human individuals. Here immunoSEQ multiplex PCR was the method, and the copy in TCRdb shows in-frame clones only, minus some. The table has about 1.1 million clones, approximately 75% seen once. The sequencing sample was made of memory CD4+ T cells from PBMCs. Documented subset: CD45RA-negative fraction. All receptors derive from a man aged 18 to 29 in good health. Some clones in this sample may be carry-over from other donors' samples.

A few counts support this clone. This chain links TRBV4-2 with TRBJ1-4, with a possible D match to TRBD1 (5 bases). This CDR3 spans 17 amino acids. Germline V lookup: CDR1 LGHNA, CDR2 YNFKEQ. V shed 0 bases and J shed 0 bases, with 11 bases lying between them. CDR3 sequence (DNA): TGTGCCAGCAGCCAAGATTCCCCAGGGACAACTAATGAAAAACTGTTTTTT. Its translation: CASSQDSPGTTNEKLFF.

This clone was counted a few times. The chain joins TRBV9 to TRBJ1-1; the match to TRBD1 covers 7 bases. This CDR3 comprises 14 residues. Germline loops: CDR1 SGDLS, CDR2 YYNGEE. J lost 4 bases, V lost 4 bases, and 7 bases had no gene match. The CDR3 protein is CASSLRQGSTEAFF. The CDR3 bases are TGTGCCAGCAGCCTGCGACAGGGCAGCACTGAAGCTTTCTTT. The complete variable domain, with remaining parts taken from reference TRBV9 and TRBJ1-1, reads DSGVTQTPKHLITATGQRVTLRCSPRSGDLSVYWYQQSLDQGLQFLIQYYNGEERAKGNILERFSAQQFPDLHSELNLSSLELGDSALYFCASSLRQGSTEAFFGQGTRLTVV.

Notes on this clone: Other DNA sequences of this sample code for an identical CDR3. This chain uses TRBV28 with TRBJ2-7; 9 positions agree with TRBD2. Trimming cost V 6 bases and J 0 bases; bases outside gene matches: 0. Germline V gene lookup returns CDR1 MDHEN and CDR2 SYDVKM. There are 13 residues in the CDR3. This chain's CDR3 is CASRTSGSYEQYF. The CDR3 nucleotides are TGTGCCAGCAGGACTAGCGGCTCCTACGAGCAGTACTTC.

The chain has TRBV18 and TRBJ2-6; the match to TRBD1 covers 7 bases. Germline V gene lookup returns CDR1 KGHSH and CDR2 LQKENI. The CDR3 length is 17 residues. J was trimmed by 0 bases and V by 3 bases; bases with no gene match: 5. CDR3: CASSPGQVISGANVLTF. The CDR3 nucleotides read TGTGCCAGCTCACCTGGACAGGTGATCTCTGGGGCCAACGTCCTGACTTTC.

The genes are TRBV2 and TRBJ2-3, with TRBD1 matching over 9 bases. CDR3 length equals 15 residues. Germline CDR1 is SNHLY and CDR2 is FYNNEI. J was trimmed by 4 bases and V by 2 bases; bases with no gene match: 4. This chain's CDR3 is CASSERDRAADTQYF. The DNA of the CDR3 is TGTGCCAGCAGTGAAAGGGACAGGGCGGCAGATACGCAGTATTTT.

This chain uses TRBV15 with TRBJ2-1, with 13 bases that match TRBD2. V lost 0 bases to trimming and J lost 8 bases; unmatched junction nucleotides: 4. Germline V gives CDR1 LNHNV, CDR2 YYDKDF (reference sequence). The CDR3 loop spans 16 amino acids. The DNA for the CDR3 is TGTGCCACCAGCAGAGATCGACTAGCGGGAGGCTATGAGCAGTTCTTC. Protein: CATSRDRLAGGYEQFF.

The gene calls are TRBV5-1 and TRBJ2-1; D gene unclear. The CDR3 is 12 amino acids. Between the trimmed V and J ends, which lost 3 bases and 9 bases, there was a span of 10 bases. Germline V gene data show CDR1 as SGHRS and CDR2 as YFSETQ. The DNA for the CDR3 is TGCGCCAGCAGCTGGTCCCTTGGTGAGCAGTTCTTC. The encoded protein is CASSWSLGEQFF.

The chain joins TRBV28 to TRBJ1-3, with D unclear. The ends were cut back, 2 bases at V and 0 bases at J, with 8 bases in the middle. Looked up from germline, CDR1 is MDHEN and CDR2 is SYDVKM. CDR3 size: 15 residues. DNA for the CDR3: TGTGCCAGCAGTTTACGCCGGCACTCTGGAAACACCATATATTTT. This sequence encodes CASSLRRHSGNTIYF.

The chain recombines TRBV18 with TRBJ1-2, with 7 bases aligning to TRBD1. There are 14 residues in the CDR3. Germline CDR1 and CDR2: KGHSH and LQKENI. Trimming removed 3 bases from V and 2 bases from J; junction bases left unmatched: 3. The CDR3 spells CASSPMDRNYGYTF. DNA of the CDR3: TGTGCCAGCTCACCGATGGACAGGAACTATGGCTACACCTTC.

Concerning this clone: Different DNA sequences within this sample yield the same CDR3. This rearrangement joins TRBV10-3 to TRBJ2-5; TRBD1 matches at 11 bases. Germline CDR1 ENHRY, CDR2 SYGVKD. V shed 8 bases, J shed 4 bases, and the junction held 3 bases outside the gene matches. The CDR3 sequence is 13 residues long. DNA of the CDR3: TGTGCCATCTCGGACAGGGGGCGAGAGACCCAGTACTTC. Translation: CAISDRGRETQYF.

The rearrangement joins TRBV19 to TRBJ2-5, with 9 bases fitting TRBD2. The CDR3 consists of 14 residues. Germline trimming cut 3 bases from V and 5 bases from J; bases unmatched to any gene: 4. The germline V gene encodes CDR1 LNHDA and CDR2 SQIVND (reference sequence). CDR3: CASSMVAGVETQYF. The CDR3, as DNA: TGTGCCAGTAGTATGGTAGCGGGAGTTGAGACCCAGTACTTC.

V usage is TRBV20-1 and J usage is TRBJ2-3; no clear D. Germline CDR1 DFQATT, CDR2 SNEGSKA (reference sequence). The CDR3 extends over 11 amino acids. Trimming left V 5 bases short and J 2 bases short, with 5 bases between. The CDR3 bases are TGCAGTGCTTTCCCCACAGATACGCAGTATTTT. It specifies CSAFPTDTQYF.

This clone has only one observation. Other DNA sequences of this sample code for an identical CDR3. The chain combines TRBV18 with TRBJ1-1; no clear D. In germline, CDR1 is KGHSH, CDR2 LQKENI. This CDR3 spans 12 amino acids. The V end lost 2 bases, the J end lost 4 bases, and 5 bases lay between the germline ends. This CDR3 reads CASSPVRTEAFF. CDR3 coding DNA: TGTGCCAGCTCACCAGTCCGCACTGAAGCTTTCTTT.

About this clone: This CDR3 is also generated by other DNA sequences in the sample. The rearrangement links TRBV5-5 to TRBJ1-2; D may be TRBD1 (6 bases). Germline V CDR1 and CDR2: SGHKS, YYEKEE (reference sequence). Deletions cut 7 bases from V and 4 bases from J, with 14 bases between. This CDR3 spans 13 amino acids. The CDR3 DNA follows: TGTGCCAGCGGCCTGTTAGGGGGCTATGGCTACACCTTC. Its protein is CASGLLGGYGYTF.

This clone was seen ten or more times. The chain employs TRBV28 and TRBJ1-5, with D unclear. The ends were cut back, 2 bases at V and 3 bases at J, with 11 bases in the middle. Looked up from germline, CDR1 is MDHEN and CDR2 is SYDVKM. CDR3 length: 15 amino acids. CDR3 DNA sequence: TGTGCCAGCAGTTTAAGGTCGGGGTACAATCAGCCCCAGCATTTT. Translating gives CASSLRSGYNQPQHF.

This chain joins TRBV9 and TRBJ2-5, with TRBD2 as a possible D gene (6 bases). Germline V gives CDR1 SGDLS, CDR2 YYNGEE. The CDR3 runs to 15 residues. The V end was cut by 0 bases, the J end by 4 bases, with 13 bases between. The CDR3 protein is CASSVGVARGETQYF. The CDR3 bases are TGTGCCAGCAGCGTAGGGGTAGCGCGGGGAGAGACCCAGTACTTC. Full variable domain (remainder filled in from reference TRBV9 and TRBJ2-5): DSGVTQTPKHLITATGQRVTLRCSPRSGDLSVYWYQQSLDQGLQFLIQYYNGEERAKGNILERFSAQQFPDLHSELNLSSLELGDSALYFCASSVGVARGETQYFGPGTRLLVL.

The J gene is TRBJ2-3, the V gene TRBV29-1, with a weak D call TRBD1 (6 bases). The CDR3 totals 13 residues. Germline V gene sequence: CDR1 SQVTM, CDR2 ANQGSEA. V was cut by 6 bases and J by 3 bases, with 13 bases left in between. CDR3 in amino acids: CSVHRGKTDTQYF. CDR3 nucleotides: TGCAGCGTCCATAGGGGGAAGACAGATACGCAGTATTTT.

CDR3 sequence: CASNKYPGQNMNTEAFF. The CDR3 DNA is TGTGCCAGCAACAAATATCCGGGACAGAATATGAACACTGAAGCTTTCTTT. V gene TRBV5-4 combines with J gene TRBJ1-1; 7 bases line up with TRBD1. Germline V CDR1 and CDR2: SGHNT, YYREEE (reference sequence). The CDR3 loop spans 17 amino acids. V shed 6 bases, J shed 0 bases, and the junction held 14 bases outside the gene matches.

The rearrangement links TRBV5-8 to TRBJ2-1; TRBD1 matches at 7 bases. CDR3 length: 12 amino acids. Germline loops: CDR1 SGHTS, CDR2 YDEGEE. Unmatched junction bases numbered 5, after V lost 10 bases and J lost 4 bases. The CDR3 DNA reads as TGTGCCGGAGTACAGGGGTACAATGAGCAGTTCTTC. Translated: CAGVQGYNEQFF.

This clone was counted only a few times. This CDR3 is also generated by other DNA sequences in the sample. This chain links TRBV14 with TRBJ1-1, with a weak D call TRBD1 (5 bases). Germline V lookup: CDR1 SGHDN, CDR2 FVKESK. Trimming pared 0 bases from V and 1 base from J, leaving 12 bases between. CDR3 length: 16 amino acids. The CDR3: CASSQDLGQGNTEAFF. DNA for the CDR3: TGTGCCAGCAGCCAAGATCTAGGGCAGGGGAACACTGAAGCTTTCTTT.